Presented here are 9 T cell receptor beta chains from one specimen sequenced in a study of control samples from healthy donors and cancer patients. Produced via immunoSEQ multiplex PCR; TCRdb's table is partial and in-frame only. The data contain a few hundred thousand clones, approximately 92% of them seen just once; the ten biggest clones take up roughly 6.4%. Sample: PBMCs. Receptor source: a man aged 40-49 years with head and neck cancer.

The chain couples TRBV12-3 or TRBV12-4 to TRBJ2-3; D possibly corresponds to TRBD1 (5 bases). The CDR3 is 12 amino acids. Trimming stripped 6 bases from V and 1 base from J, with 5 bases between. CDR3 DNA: TGTGCCAGCAGAGGGGGCACAGATACGCAGTATTTT. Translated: CASRGGTDTQYF.

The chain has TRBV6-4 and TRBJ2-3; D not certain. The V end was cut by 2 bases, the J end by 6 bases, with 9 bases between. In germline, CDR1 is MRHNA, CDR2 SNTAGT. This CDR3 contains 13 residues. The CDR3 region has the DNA TGTGCCAGCAGTGACCGAGCTGGTGATACGCAGTATTTT. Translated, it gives CASSDRAGDTQYF.

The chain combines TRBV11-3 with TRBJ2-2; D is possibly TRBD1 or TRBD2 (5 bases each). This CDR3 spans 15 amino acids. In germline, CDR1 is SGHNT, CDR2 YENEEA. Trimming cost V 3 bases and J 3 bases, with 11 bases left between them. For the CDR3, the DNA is TGTGCCAGCAGCTTGAGGGGAACGGACACCGGGGAGCTGTTTTTT. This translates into CASSLRGTDTGELFF.

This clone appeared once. The CDR3 here is CASSPNADTQYF. The CDR3 coding sequence is TGTGCCAGCTCACCAAATGCAGATACGCAGTATTTT. The chain combines TRBV18 with TRBJ2-3, with D unclear. V shed 2 bases and J shed 4 bases, with 4 bases lying between them. Germline CDR1 is KGHSH and CDR2 is LQKENI. CDR3 length: 12 residues.

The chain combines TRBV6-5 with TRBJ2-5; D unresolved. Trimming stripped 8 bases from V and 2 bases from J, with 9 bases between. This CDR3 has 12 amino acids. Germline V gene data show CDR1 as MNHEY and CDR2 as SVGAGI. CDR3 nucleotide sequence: TGTGCCAGCCTCGGCGAGCAAGAGACCCAGTACTTC. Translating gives CASLGEQETQYF.

CDR3 in DNA: TGTGCCAGCTCACCAGGGGCAGTCCGGGATAGCAATCAGCCCCAGCATTTT. It encodes CASSPGAVRDSNQPQHF. The chain carries TRBV18 and TRBJ1-5; weak D call: TRBD1 (5 bases). This CDR3 has 17 amino acids. Germline V gene lookup returns CDR1 KGHSH and CDR2 LQKENI. V gave up 2 bases and J gave up 0 bases, with 14 bases separating them. The whole variable domain, remainder taken from reference TRBV18 and TRBJ1-5, is NAGVMQNPRHLVRRRGQEARLRCSPMKGHSHVYWYRQLPEEGLKFMVYLQKENIIDESGMPKERFSAEFPKEGPSILRIQQVVRGDSAAYFCASSPGAVRDSNQPQHFGDGTRLSIL.

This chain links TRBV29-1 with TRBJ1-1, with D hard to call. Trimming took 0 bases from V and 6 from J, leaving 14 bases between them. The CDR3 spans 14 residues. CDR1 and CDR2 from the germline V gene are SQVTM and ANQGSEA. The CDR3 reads CSVEDPAGLSEAFF. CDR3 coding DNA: TGCAGCGTTGAAGATCCCGCAGGCTTGTCTGAAGCTTTCTTT.

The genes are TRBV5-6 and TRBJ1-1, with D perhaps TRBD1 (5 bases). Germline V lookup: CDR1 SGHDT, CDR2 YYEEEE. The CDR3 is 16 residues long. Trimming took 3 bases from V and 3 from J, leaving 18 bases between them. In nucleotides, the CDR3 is TGTGCCAGCAGCTCGGGGACTGGGCGCGAGGACACTGAAGCTTTCTTT. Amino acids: CASSSGTGREDTEAFF.

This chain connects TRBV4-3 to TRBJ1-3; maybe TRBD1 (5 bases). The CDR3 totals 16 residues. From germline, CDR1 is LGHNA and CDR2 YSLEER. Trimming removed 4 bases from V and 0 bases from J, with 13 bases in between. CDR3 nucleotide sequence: TGCGCCAGCAGCCCTTCAGGGCTTTACTCTGGAAACACCATATATTTT. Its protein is CASSPSGLYSGNTIYF.